This TCR beta chain was recorded in a study of siplizumab effects on memory and regulatory T cells. Whole-study context: The mixed lymphocyte reactions, run in pairs, contained siplizumab at about 0.96 ug/mL or no drug. Findings of the study overall: Researchers did not confirm the suppressive function of proliferating Tregs from siplizumab cultures.

The authors kept the mixed lymphocyte reaction cells in coculture at 37°C for over five days. Details on this clone: The antigen remains unidentified.

Assay used: immunoSEQ multiplex PCR; TCRdb lists only in-frame clones, some missing. This table has about 15,000 clones, approximately 45% appearing once. With 6 bases removed from V and 7 bases from J, the gap between germline ends came to 19 bases. Germline V gives CDR1 MNHNY, CDR2 SVGAGI (reference sequence). This CDR3 is 15 amino acids long. The receptor was isolated from a human donor in good health; the cells came from an allogeneic mixed lymphocyte reaction. Some clones in this sample may be carry-over from other donors' samples. Material: CFSE-low (dividing) CD4+ T cells sorted from an allogeneic mixed lymphocyte reaction. This chain links TRBV6-6 with TRBJ2-4; no clear D. CDR3 bases: TGTGCCAGCAGGCCAACCCAGACCGTCCGGAACATTCAGTACTTC. It specifies CASRPTQTVRNIQYF.